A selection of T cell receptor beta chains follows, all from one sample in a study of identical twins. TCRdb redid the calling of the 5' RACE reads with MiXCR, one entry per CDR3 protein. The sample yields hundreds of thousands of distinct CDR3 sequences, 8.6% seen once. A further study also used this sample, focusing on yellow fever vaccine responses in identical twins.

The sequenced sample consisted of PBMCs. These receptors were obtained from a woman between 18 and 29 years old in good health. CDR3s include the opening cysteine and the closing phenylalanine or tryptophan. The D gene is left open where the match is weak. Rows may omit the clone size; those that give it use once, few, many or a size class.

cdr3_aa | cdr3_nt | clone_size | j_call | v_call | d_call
CASSYASSRTQYF | TGTGCCAGCAGTTACGCCAGTTCACGGACCCAGTACTTC | . | TRBJ2-5 | TRBV6-2/TRBV6-3 | .
CASSLDRVANEQFF | TGTGCCAGCAGCCTAGACAGGGTTGCCAATGAGCAGTTCTTC | many | TRBJ2-1 | TRBV7-8 | TRBD1
CASSLGLSGYYEQYF | TGTGCCAGCAGCTTAGGACTGTCGGGGTACTACGAGCAGTACTTC | . | TRBJ2-7 | TRBV11-2 | .
CASSRTSGSADTQYF | TGTGCCAGCAGTAGGACTAGCGGGAGTGCAGATACGCAGTATTTT | many | TRBJ2-3 | TRBV27 | TRBD2
CASSSILLVSETGELFF | TGCGCCAGCAGCTCGATTCTTTTAGTATCAGAGACCGGGGAGCTGTTTTTT | . | TRBJ2-2 | TRBV5-1 | .
CASSYSLERGHQETQYF | TGTGCCAGCAGTTACTCGTTGGAAAGGGGGCATCAAGAGACCCAGTACTTC | . | TRBJ2-5 | TRBV6-5 | TRBD1
CASSQDVIGTGNEKLFF | TGCGCCAGCAGCCAAGATGTGATCGGGACAGGGAATGAAAAACTGTTTTTT | . | TRBJ1-4 | TRBV4-3 | TRBD1
CSVEESQGAGEKLFF | TGCAGCGTTGAAGAATCTCAGGGGGCAGGTGAAAAACTGTTTTTT | . | TRBJ1-4 | TRBV29-1 | TRBD1
CASSDRPPGYNEQFF | TGTGCCAGCAGCGACAGGCCCCCCGGCTACAATGAGCAGTTCTTC | few | TRBJ2-1 | TRBV27 | .
CASTPQGSYEQYF | TGTGCCAGCACCCCACAGGGCTCCTACGAGCAGTACTTC | many | TRBJ2-7 | TRBV6-1 | .
CAIRGETGSNSLFF | TGTGCCATCAGGGGGGAGACAGGGTCGAATTCCCTGTTTTTT | many | TRBJ1-4 | TRBV10-3 | TRBD1
CASSQGRGPILQYF | TGTGCCAGCAGCCAAGGGAGGGGGCCCATTCTTCAGTACTTC | . | TRBJ2-4 | TRBV3-1 | .
CASSRQGETEAFF | TGCGCCAGCAGCCGACAGGGGGAAACTGAAGCTTTCTTT | . | TRBJ1-1 | TRBV5-1 | TRBD1
CAISEGDTQYF | TGTGCCATCAGTGAGGGGGATACGCAGTATTTT | few | TRBJ2-3 | TRBV10-3 | .
CATRDTLTEAFF | TGTGCCACCAGGGACACTTTAACTGAAGCTTTCTTT | few | TRBJ1-1 | TRBV28 | .
CASSSLGGYTDTQYF | TGTGCCAGCAGCTCGTTAGGGGGGTACACAGATACGCAGTATTTT | many | TRBJ2-3 | TRBV7-2 | .
CASSLAGGLEAFF | TGTGCCAGCAGCTTAGCAGGGGGCCTTGAAGCTTTCTTT | . | TRBJ1-1 | TRBV7-9 | TRBD1
CASSPGEGAYQETQYF | TGTGCCAGCAGCCCCGGGGAGGGGGCTTACCAAGAGACCCAGTACTTC | few | TRBJ2-5 | TRBV11-3 | .
CASSLGDRHTDTQYF | TGTGCCAGCAGTTTAGGGGACAGGCACACAGATACGCAGTATTTT | many | TRBJ2-3 | TRBV12-3/TRBV12-4 | TRBD1
CASREPGQGYEQYF | TGTGCCAGCAGAGAACCGGGACAGGGATACGAGCAGTACTTC | . | TRBJ2-7 | TRBV6-2/TRBV6-3 | TRBD1
CASSPIRLAGLSDEQFF | TGTGCCAGCAGCCCAATCCGACTAGCGGGCCTCAGCGATGAGCAGTTCTTC | many | TRBJ2-1 | TRBV5-6 | TRBD2
CSARRTGANYGYTF | TGCAGTGCTAGGAGGACAGGGGCTAACTATGGCTACACCTTC | . | TRBJ1-2 | TRBV20-1 | TRBD1
CASSPKTSGGTYNEQFF | TGTGCCAGCAGCCCAAAAACTAGCGGGGGGACTTACAATGAGCAGTTCTTC | many | TRBJ2-1 | TRBV9 | TRBD2
CASSFIRGGGLYNEQFF | TGTGCCAGCAGTTTCATTCGCGGCGGGGGGCTCTACAATGAGCAGTTCTTC | few | TRBJ2-1 | TRBV28 | TRBD2
CASSLGTGGGQPQHF | TGTGCCAGTAGTTTGGGGACAGGGGGCGGACAGCCCCAGCATTTT | few | TRBJ1-5 | TRBV19 | TRBD1
CSARLGAQGGPQHF | TGCAGTGCTAGGTTAGGCGCCCAGGGGGGGCCCCAGCATTTT | few | TRBJ1-5 | TRBV20-1 | TRBD1
CASSRTAYEQYF | TGTGCCAGCAGCCGGACAGCCTACGAGCAGTACTTC | many | TRBJ2-7 | TRBV7-9 | .
CASSQLRTVNYEQYF | TGCGCCAGCAGCCAACTACGGACGGTGAACTACGAGCAGTACTTC | . | TRBJ2-7 | TRBV4-3 | .
CASASKLGAESTDTQYF | TGTGCCAGCGCCTCCAAGCTTGGGGCCGAGAGCACAGATACGCAGTATTTT | . | TRBJ2-3 | TRBV9 | .
CASSQRRGTDTQYF | TGTGCCAGCAGCCAGCGCAGGGGGACAGATACGCAGTATTTT | many | TRBJ2-3 | TRBV3-1 | TRBD1
CASSLGEAADTQYF | TGTGCCAGCAGCTTAGGTGAGGCGGCAGATACGCAGTATTTT | few | TRBJ2-3 | TRBV7-2 | .
CATSREGLAAGEQFF | TGTGCCACCAGCAGAGAAGGACTAGCGGCCGGTGAGCAGTTCTTC | . | TRBJ2-1 | TRBV15 | TRBD2
CASSPYTSLAGGPSDTQYF | TGTGCCAGCAGCCCATATACCTCACTAGCGGGGGGTCCGTCGGATACGCAGTATTTT | many | TRBJ2-3 | TRBV11-1 | TRBD2
CASGLGVSYEQYF | TGTGCCAGCGGCCTCGGGGTTTCCTACGAGCAGTACTTC | few | TRBJ2-7 | TRBV2 | .
CATKPGQNVQETQYF | TGTGCCACCAAACCGGGACAGAATGTTCAAGAGACCCAGTACTTC | . | TRBJ2-5 | TRBV19 | TRBD1
CASSSAGKAGGPNTGELFF | TGCGCCAGCAGCTCGGCCGGTAAAGCGGGGGGGCCAAACACCGGGGAGCTGTTTTTT | . | TRBJ2-2 | TRBV5-1 | TRBD2
CASAQDWNYGYTF | TGCGCCAGCGCGCAGGACTGGAACTATGGCTACACCTTC | few | TRBJ1-2 | TRBV5-1 | .
CASSETGSAVTNTDTQYF | TGTGCCAGCAGCGAGACAGGGTCGGCCGTGACAAACACAGATACGCAGTATTTT | few | TRBJ2-3 | TRBV6-1 | TRBD1
CASSQDRDWGTSTDTQYF | TGCGCCAGCAGCCAAGATCGTGATTGGGGAACTAGCACAGATACGCAGTATTTT | many | TRBJ2-3 | TRBV4-3 | .
CASSLLGPQEETQYF | TGCGCCAGCAGCTTGTTGGGGCCGCAGGAAGAGACCCAGTACTTC | many | TRBJ2-5 | TRBV5-1 | .
CSASSGSSWEQFF | TGCAGTGCTTCGAGCGGGAGTTCATGGGAGCAGTTCTTC | few | TRBJ2-1 | TRBV20-1 | TRBD2
CASSVDLGGLGEQYF | TGTGCCAGCAGCGTAGATCTGGGAGGGCTTGGCGAGCAGTACTTC | . | TRBJ2-7 | TRBV9 | TRBD2
CSARPNDRGQPQHF | TGCAGTGCTAGGCCTAACGATCGGGGTCAGCCCCAGCATTTT | few | TRBJ1-5 | TRBV20-1 | .
CASSPPGQGLAGELFF | TGTGCCAGCAGCCCCCCGGGACAGGGATTGGCCGGGGAGCTGTTTTTT | few | TRBJ2-2 | TRBV14 | TRBD1
CSARDLASNTGELFF | TGCAGTGCTAGAGATCTAGCGTCCAACACCGGGGAGCTGTTTTTT | few | TRBJ2-2 | TRBV20-1 | .
CATSIRPHTDTQYF | TGTGCCACCAGCATCCGCCCCCACACAGATACGCAGTATTTT | . | TRBJ2-3 | TRBV15 | .
CATSDRGDRTDSPLHF | TGTGCCACCAGTGACCGCGGGGACAGGACGGATTCACCCCTCCACTTT | . | TRBJ1-6 | TRBV24-1 | TRBD1
CASSGEREFPGELFF | TGCGCCAGCAGCGGCGAGCGGGAGTTCCCCGGGGAGCTGTTTTTT | few | TRBJ2-2 | TRBV4-3 | TRBD2
CASSQRGGDEQFF | TGCGCCAGCAGCCAACGGGGCGGCGATGAGCAGTTCTTC | . | TRBJ2-1 | TRBV4-3 | .
CSATRTSGRGGELFF | TGCAGTGCTACTCGGACTAGCGGAAGGGGGGGGGAGCTGTTTTTT | . | TRBJ2-2 | TRBV20-1 | TRBD2
CAFRDSSYEQYF | TGTGCCTTCCGGGACAGTTCCTACGAGCAGTACTTC | few | TRBJ2-7 | TRBV10-3 | TRBD1
CASSQDVGSSGTQYF | TGCGCCAGCAGCCAAGATGTCGGAAGCTCAGGGACCCAGTACTTC | few | TRBJ2-5 | TRBV4-3 | .
CASSLNDLSNQPQHF | TGTGCCAGCAGCTTAAATGACCTTAGCAATCAGCCCCAGCATTTT | many | TRBJ1-5 | TRBV7-2 | .
CASSPGGGEQFF | TGTGCCAGCAGCCCTGGGGGGGGTGAGCAGTTCTTC | many | TRBJ2-1 | TRBV7-2 | TRBD2
CSVAPLTGPLSSGANVLTF | TGCAGCGTTGCTCCTCTAACAGGGCCCCTTAGCTCTGGGGCCAACGTCCTGACTTTC | few | TRBJ2-6 | TRBV29-1 | .
CAISGSVGRSNEKLFF | TGTGCCATCAGTGGGAGTGTGGGAAGGTCTAATGAAAAACTGTTTTTT | few | TRBJ1-4 | TRBV10-3 | .
CSARDYRATNQPQHF | TGCAGTGCTAGAGACTACAGGGCTACCAATCAGCCCCAGCATTTT | many | TRBJ1-5 | TRBV20-1 | .
CASSSQPGSYEQYF | TGTGCCAGCAGCTCTCAACCGGGTTCCTACGAGCAGTACTTC | . | TRBJ2-7 | TRBV7-9 | .
CASSQGGRPEAFF | TGTGCCAGCAGCCAAGGCGGCAGGCCTGAAGCTTTCTTT | . | TRBJ1-1 | TRBV3-1 | .